The 5 T cell receptor beta chains below come from one sample, sequenced in a study of CD8 T cells in Susac syndrome. Random hexamers primed reverse transcription of about 0.45 to 1 ug RNA. TCRdb ran MiXCR on the immunoSEQ multiplex PCR reads and lists one entry per CDR3 protein. The sample has over 150,000 distinct CDR3 sequences, approximately 93% seen once. Sequenced: CD4+ T cells from PBMCs. The receptors come from a human donor with multiple sclerosis.

The V call is TRBV28, the J call TRBJ2-7, with D maybe TRBD2 (5 bases). CDR1 is MDHEN and CDR2 is SYDVKM in the germline V gene. CDR3 length: 16 residues. Trimming stripped 2 bases from V and 6 bases from J, with 20 bases between. CDR3 loop: CASSLRLDFTVREQYF. The CDR3 DNA reads as TGTGCCAGCAGTTTACGGTTGGACTTCACCGTGCGCGAGCAGTACTTC.

The rearrangement joins TRBV6-6 to TRBJ2-2, with D maybe TRBD2 (5 bases). There are 15 residues in the CDR3. Germline assignment: CDR1 MNHNY and CDR2 SVGAGI (reference sequence). V shed 7 bases and J shed 2 bases, with 14 bases lying between them. This CDR3 reads CASIPPGINTGELFF. CDR3 DNA sequence: TGTGCCAGCATCCCTCCGGGGATAAACACCGGGGAGCTGTTTTTT.

The CDR3 protein is CASSLVYQGATNEKLFF. For the CDR3, the DNA is TGTGCCAGCAGCTTAGTTTATCAGGGGGCAACTAATGAAAAACTGTTTTTT. The rearrangement links TRBV7-2 to TRBJ1-4, with 7 nucleotides matching TRBD1. The V segment lost 1 base and the J segment 0 bases; nucleotides outside the gene matches: 5. The germline gives CDR1 SGHTA, CDR2 FQGNSA. The CDR3 is 17 residues long.

The chain recombines TRBV18 with TRBJ1-5; 9 bases line up with TRBD1. The CDR3 has 14 residues. Unmatched junction bases numbered 4, after V lost 6 bases and J lost 4 bases. Germline V gene lookup returns CDR1 KGHSH and CDR2 LQKENI. The CDR3 is CASSPGTGNQPQHF. The CDR3 bases are TGTGCCAGCTCCCCCGGGACAGGGAATCAGCCCCAGCATTTT.

The chain carries TRBV2 and TRBJ2-5; weak D call: TRBD1 (5 bases). V lost 3 bases, J lost 4 bases, and 15 bases lay in between. This CDR3 has 15 amino acids. Per germline, CDR1 SNHLY and CDR2 FYNNEI. CDR3 in DNA: TGTGCCAGCAGTGAGGGGCTAGTTGCAGTAGAGACCCAGTACTTC. This gives the protein CASSEGLVAVETQYF.